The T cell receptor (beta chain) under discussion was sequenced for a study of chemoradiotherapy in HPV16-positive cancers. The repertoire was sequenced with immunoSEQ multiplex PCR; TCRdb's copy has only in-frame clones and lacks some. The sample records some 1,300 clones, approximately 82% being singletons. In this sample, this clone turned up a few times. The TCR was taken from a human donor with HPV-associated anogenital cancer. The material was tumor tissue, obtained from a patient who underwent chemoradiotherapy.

CDR3 sequence: CASSLLSSGAHQETQYF. The CDR3 DNA follows: TGTGCCAGCAGTTTATTGTCTAGCGGGGCCCACCAAGAGACCCAGTACTTC. V and J are TRBV28 and TRBJ2-5; TRBD2 matches 9 bases. Germline loops: CDR1 MDHEN, CDR2 SYDVKM. Unmatched junction bases numbered 6, after V lost 1 base and J lost 0 bases. The CDR3 covers 17 residues.